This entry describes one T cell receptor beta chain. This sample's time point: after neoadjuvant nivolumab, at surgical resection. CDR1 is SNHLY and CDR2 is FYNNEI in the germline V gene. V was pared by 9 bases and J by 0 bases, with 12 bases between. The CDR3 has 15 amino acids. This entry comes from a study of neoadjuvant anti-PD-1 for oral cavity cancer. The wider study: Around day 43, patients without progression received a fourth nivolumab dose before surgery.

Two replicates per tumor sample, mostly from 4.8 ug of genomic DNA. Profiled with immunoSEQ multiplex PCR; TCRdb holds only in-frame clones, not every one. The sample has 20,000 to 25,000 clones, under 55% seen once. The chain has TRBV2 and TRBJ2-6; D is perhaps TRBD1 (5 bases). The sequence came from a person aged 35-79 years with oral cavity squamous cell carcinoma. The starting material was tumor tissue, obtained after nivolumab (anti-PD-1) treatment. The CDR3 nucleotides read TGTGCCAGAAACAGGAGAGCCTCTGGGGCCAACGTCCTGACTTTC. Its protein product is CARNRRASGANVLTF.